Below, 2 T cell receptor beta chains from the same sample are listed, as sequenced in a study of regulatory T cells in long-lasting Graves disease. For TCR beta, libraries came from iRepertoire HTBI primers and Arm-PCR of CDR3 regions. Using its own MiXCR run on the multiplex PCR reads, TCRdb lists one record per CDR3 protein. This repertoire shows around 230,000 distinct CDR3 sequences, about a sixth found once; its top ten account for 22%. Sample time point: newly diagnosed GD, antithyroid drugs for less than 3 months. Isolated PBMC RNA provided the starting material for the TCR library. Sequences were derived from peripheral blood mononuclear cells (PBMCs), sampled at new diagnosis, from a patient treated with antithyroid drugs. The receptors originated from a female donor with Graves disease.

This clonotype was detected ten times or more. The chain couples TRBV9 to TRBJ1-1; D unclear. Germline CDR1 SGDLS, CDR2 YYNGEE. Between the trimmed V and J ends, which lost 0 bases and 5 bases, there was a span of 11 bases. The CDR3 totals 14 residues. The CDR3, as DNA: TGTGCCAGCAGCGTAGGGACCCCGGGGACTGAAGCTTTCTTT. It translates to CASSVGTPGTEAFF.

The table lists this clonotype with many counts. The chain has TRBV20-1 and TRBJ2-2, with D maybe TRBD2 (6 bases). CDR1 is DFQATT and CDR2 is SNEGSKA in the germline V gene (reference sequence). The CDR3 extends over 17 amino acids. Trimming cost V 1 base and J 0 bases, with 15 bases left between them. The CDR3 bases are TGCAGTGCTAGAGCTACTAGCAGAGGGACGAACACCGGGGAGCTGTTTTTT. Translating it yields CSARATSRGTNTGELFF.